This TCR beta chain appears in the sequencing data of a study of T cell changes during pregnancy in multiple sclerosis. Assay: immunoSEQ multiplex PCR; the TCRdb copy retains only in-frame clones and omits some. The table includes tens of thousands of clones, roughly 95% detected once. Trimming cost V 5 bases and J 8 bases, with 15 bases left between them. The CDR3 loop spans 13 amino acids. Germline V gives CDR1 MNHNY, CDR2 SVGAGI (reference sequence). This chain connects TRBV6-6 to TRBJ1-2; no definite D call. The source of this sequence is a female donor in good health, enrolled as a control in a pregnancy study. The material was peripheral blood, obtained in the second trimester of pregnancy. The CDR3, as DNA: TGTGCCAGCAGTGTCTCAGTGGCAGGAGGCTACACCTTC. This translates into CASSVSVAGGYTF.